The subject of this entry is one TCR beta chain. Its specificity is not known. This CDR3 comprises 13 residues. The germline gives CDR1 SGHNT, CDR2 YENEEA. V was cut by 4 bases and J by 3 bases, with 9 bases left in between. This record comes from a study of neoadjuvant anti-PD-1 for oral cavity cancer. The overall study: Around day 43, patients without progression received a fourth nivolumab dose before surgery. General observations from the study: TCR analyses covered only three patients per response group. After neoadjuvant nivolumab, PBMC T cell clonality was significantly higher in non-responders than responders.

Assay: immunoSEQ multiplex PCR; the TCRdb copy retains only in-frame clones and omits some. The repertoire consists of around 13,000 clones, with about three quarters occurring once and the leading ten covering about 3%. As to time point: after neoadjuvant nivolumab, at surgical resection. Patients had HPV-negative, locally advanced oral cavity squamous cell carcinoma. The rearrangement joins TRBV11-3 to TRBJ2-5; D might be TRBD1 (5 bases). This sample comprised PBMCs, obtained after nivolumab (anti-PD-1) treatment. This clonotype was obtained from a person aged 35 to 85 with oral cavity squamous cell carcinoma. Here the CDR3 reads CASSSRQKETQYF. CDR3 sequence (DNA): TGTGCCAGCAGCTCCAGACAGAAAGAGACCCAGTACTTC.